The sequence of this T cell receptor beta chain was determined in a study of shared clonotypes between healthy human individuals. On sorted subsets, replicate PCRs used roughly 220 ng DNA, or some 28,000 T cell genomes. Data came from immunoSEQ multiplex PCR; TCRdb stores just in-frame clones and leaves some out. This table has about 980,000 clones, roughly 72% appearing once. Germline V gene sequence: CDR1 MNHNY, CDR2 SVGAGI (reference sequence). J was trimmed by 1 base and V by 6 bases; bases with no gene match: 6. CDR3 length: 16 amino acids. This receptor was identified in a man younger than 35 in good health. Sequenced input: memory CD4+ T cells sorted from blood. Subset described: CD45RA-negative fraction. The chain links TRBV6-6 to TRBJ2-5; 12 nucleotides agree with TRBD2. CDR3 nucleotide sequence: TGTGCCAGCAGACCCCTAGCGGGGGGGATCCAAGAGACCCAGTACTTC. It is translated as CASRPLAGGIQETQYF.